These T cell receptor beta chains were read from a single sample in a study of control samples from healthy donors and cancer patients. The method was immunoSEQ multiplex PCR; TCRdb's version includes in-frame clones alone and lacks a portion of them. The repertoire holds about 220,000 clones, 85% to 95% seen once, with approximately 1.6% in the top ten. Sequenced material: blood. These receptors originate from a middle-aged man in good health. Both conserved end residues are part of each CDR3.

v_call: TRBV19; j_call: TRBJ1-1; cdr3_length: 14; cdr3_aa: CASSTRIGNTEAFF
v_call: TRBV18; j_call: TRBJ2-7; cdr3_length: 15; cdr3_aa: CASSPGQMTTYEQYF
v_call: TRBV5-4; j_call: TRBJ2-4; cdr3_length: 16; cdr3_aa: CASSLDGSRAKNIQYF
v_call: TRBV2; j_call: TRBJ2-1; cdr3_length: 13; cdr3_aa: CAGGTEGINEQFF
v_call: TRBV5-1; j_call: TRBJ1-1; cdr3_length: 12; cdr3_aa: CASSLVGFGAFF
v_call: TRBV7-9; j_call: TRBJ1-1; cdr3_length: 13; cdr3_aa: CASSSQTNTEAFF
v_call: TRBV6-5; j_call: TRBJ1-1; cdr3_length: 15; cdr3_aa: CASSYSWTGNTEAFF
v_call: TRBV11-2; j_call: TRBJ2-2; cdr3_length: 14; cdr3_aa: CASSLDWNRGELFF
v_call: TRBV5-4; j_call: TRBJ1-1; cdr3_length: 15; cdr3_aa: CASSSPGAQNTEAFF
v_call: TRBV7-2; j_call: TRBJ2-1; cdr3_length: 16; cdr3_aa: CASTRGVAGGLDEQFF
v_call: TRBV10-2; j_call: TRBJ2-7; cdr3_length: 11; cdr3_aa: CASSETPEQYF
v_call: TRBV7-2; j_call: TRBJ2-2; cdr3_length: 18; cdr3_aa: CASSDRGLAGGKTGELFF
v_call: TRBV27; j_call: TRBJ2-3; cdr3_length: 17; cdr3_aa: CASSSPGDRGITDTQYF
v_call: TRBV6-5; j_call: TRBJ2-1; cdr3_length: 11; cdr3_aa: CASSYSDEQFF
v_call: TRBV19; j_call: TRBJ2-2; cdr3_length: 15; cdr3_aa: CASSPMDRATGELFF
v_call: TRBV5-6; j_call: TRBJ2-3; cdr3_length: 15; cdr3_aa: CASSLTGGSTDTQYF
v_call: TRBV7-9; j_call: TRBJ2-7; cdr3_length: 16; cdr3_aa: CASSLGSTGGVGEQYF
v_call: TRBV28; j_call: TRBJ2-1; cdr3_length: 16; cdr3_aa: CASSSSGGASYNEQFF
v_call: TRBV27; j_call: TRBJ1-1; cdr3_length: 16; cdr3_aa: CASSFRAEPPNTEAFF
v_call: TRBV4-1; j_call: TRBJ1-6; cdr3_length: 17; cdr3_aa: CASSQGGRIFDLSPLHF
v_call: TRBV10-1; j_call: TRBJ2-7; cdr3_length: 14; cdr3_aa: CASSGDRESYEQYF
v_call: TRBV11-2; j_call: TRBJ2-2; cdr3_length: 19; cdr3_aa: CASSLTPPPTSGGSGELFF
v_call: TRBV28; j_call: TRBJ1-1; cdr3_length: 12; cdr3_aa: CASGTGELEAFF
v_call: TRBV19; j_call: TRBJ2-7; cdr3_length: 14; cdr3_aa: CASSPWDRGDEQYF
v_call: TRBV3-1/TRBV3-2; j_call: TRBJ2-5; cdr3_length: 13; cdr3_aa: CAARDDSMETQYF
v_call: TRBV6-5; j_call: TRBJ2-3; cdr3_length: 15; cdr3_aa: CASSNRAGGTDTQYF
v_call: TRBV5-1; j_call: TRBJ1-1; cdr3_length: 12; cdr3_aa: CASSTRGTEAFF
v_call: TRBV7-2; j_call: TRBJ1-4; cdr3_length: 15; cdr3_aa: CASSPTGTGDEKLFF
v_call: TRBV5-1; j_call: TRBJ2-2; cdr3_length: 14; cdr3_aa: CASSRNGVPGELFF
v_call: TRBV6-1; j_call: TRBJ2-6; cdr3_length: 16; cdr3_aa: CASSEPGTSGANVLTF
v_call: TRBV19; j_call: TRBJ2-7; cdr3_length: 14; cdr3_aa: CATSPRELLLGQYF
v_call: TRBV6-2/TRBV6-3; j_call: TRBJ1-1; cdr3_length: 15; cdr3_aa: CASSYPTTGGGEAFF
v_call: TRBV15; j_call: TRBJ2-2; cdr3_length: 14; cdr3_aa: CATSEGKDTGELFF
v_call: TRBV19; j_call: TRBJ1-2; cdr3_length: 11; cdr3_aa: CASSIGGGYTF
v_call: TRBV2; j_call: TRBJ2-4; cdr3_length: 13; cdr3_aa: CASRVEGGQIQYF
v_call: TRBV10-3; j_call: TRBJ2-7; cdr3_length: 15; cdr3_aa: CAISESRDSSYEQYF
v_call: TRBV11-2; j_call: TRBJ2-6; cdr3_length: 16; cdr3_aa: CASSWDSSSGANVLTF
v_call: TRBV9; j_call: TRBJ1-3; cdr3_length: 15; cdr3_aa: CASSVAYGGANTIYF
v_call: TRBV30; j_call: TRBJ2-4; cdr3_length: 16; cdr3_aa: CAWSVRAGDAKNIQYF
v_call: TRBV4-2; j_call: TRBJ2-4; cdr3_length: 17; cdr3_aa: CASSQALLGQVANIQYF
v_call: TRBV9; j_call: TRBJ1-6; cdr3_length: 14; cdr3_aa: CASSAGSQNSPLHF
v_call: TRBV2; j_call: TRBJ1-1; cdr3_length: 12; cdr3_aa: CASSEQGTEAFF
v_call: TRBV28; j_call: TRBJ1-2; cdr3_length: 11; cdr3_aa: CASESRRGYTF
v_call: TRBV19; j_call: TRBJ1-3; cdr3_length: 13; cdr3_aa: CASILSAGNTIYF
v_call: TRBV6-2/TRBV6-3; j_call: TRBJ2-2; cdr3_length: 14; cdr3_aa: CASTPAGIPGELFF
v_call: TRBV2; j_call: TRBJ1-1; cdr3_length: 13; cdr3_aa: CASNGQIYTEAFF
v_call: TRBV29-1; j_call: TRBJ2-5; cdr3_length: 13; cdr3_aa: CSVEGTSYGTQYF
v_call: TRBV15; j_call: TRBJ2-3; cdr3_length: 15; cdr3_aa: CATSRASGGVDTQYF
v_call: TRBV9; j_call: TRBJ2-7; cdr3_length: 13; cdr3_aa: CASSVGRNYEQYF
v_call: TRBV19; j_call: TRBJ2-2; cdr3_length: 15; cdr3_aa: CASSMPGGFTGELFF
v_call: TRBV24-1; j_call: TRBJ1-3; cdr3_length: 11; cdr3_aa: CATSAGEVVYF
v_call: TRBV3-1/TRBV3-2; j_call: TRBJ2-7; cdr3_length: 11; cdr3_aa: CAALPSYEQYF
v_call: TRBV3-1/TRBV3-2; j_call: TRBJ2-1; cdr3_length: 12; cdr3_aa: CASSRVDGEQFF